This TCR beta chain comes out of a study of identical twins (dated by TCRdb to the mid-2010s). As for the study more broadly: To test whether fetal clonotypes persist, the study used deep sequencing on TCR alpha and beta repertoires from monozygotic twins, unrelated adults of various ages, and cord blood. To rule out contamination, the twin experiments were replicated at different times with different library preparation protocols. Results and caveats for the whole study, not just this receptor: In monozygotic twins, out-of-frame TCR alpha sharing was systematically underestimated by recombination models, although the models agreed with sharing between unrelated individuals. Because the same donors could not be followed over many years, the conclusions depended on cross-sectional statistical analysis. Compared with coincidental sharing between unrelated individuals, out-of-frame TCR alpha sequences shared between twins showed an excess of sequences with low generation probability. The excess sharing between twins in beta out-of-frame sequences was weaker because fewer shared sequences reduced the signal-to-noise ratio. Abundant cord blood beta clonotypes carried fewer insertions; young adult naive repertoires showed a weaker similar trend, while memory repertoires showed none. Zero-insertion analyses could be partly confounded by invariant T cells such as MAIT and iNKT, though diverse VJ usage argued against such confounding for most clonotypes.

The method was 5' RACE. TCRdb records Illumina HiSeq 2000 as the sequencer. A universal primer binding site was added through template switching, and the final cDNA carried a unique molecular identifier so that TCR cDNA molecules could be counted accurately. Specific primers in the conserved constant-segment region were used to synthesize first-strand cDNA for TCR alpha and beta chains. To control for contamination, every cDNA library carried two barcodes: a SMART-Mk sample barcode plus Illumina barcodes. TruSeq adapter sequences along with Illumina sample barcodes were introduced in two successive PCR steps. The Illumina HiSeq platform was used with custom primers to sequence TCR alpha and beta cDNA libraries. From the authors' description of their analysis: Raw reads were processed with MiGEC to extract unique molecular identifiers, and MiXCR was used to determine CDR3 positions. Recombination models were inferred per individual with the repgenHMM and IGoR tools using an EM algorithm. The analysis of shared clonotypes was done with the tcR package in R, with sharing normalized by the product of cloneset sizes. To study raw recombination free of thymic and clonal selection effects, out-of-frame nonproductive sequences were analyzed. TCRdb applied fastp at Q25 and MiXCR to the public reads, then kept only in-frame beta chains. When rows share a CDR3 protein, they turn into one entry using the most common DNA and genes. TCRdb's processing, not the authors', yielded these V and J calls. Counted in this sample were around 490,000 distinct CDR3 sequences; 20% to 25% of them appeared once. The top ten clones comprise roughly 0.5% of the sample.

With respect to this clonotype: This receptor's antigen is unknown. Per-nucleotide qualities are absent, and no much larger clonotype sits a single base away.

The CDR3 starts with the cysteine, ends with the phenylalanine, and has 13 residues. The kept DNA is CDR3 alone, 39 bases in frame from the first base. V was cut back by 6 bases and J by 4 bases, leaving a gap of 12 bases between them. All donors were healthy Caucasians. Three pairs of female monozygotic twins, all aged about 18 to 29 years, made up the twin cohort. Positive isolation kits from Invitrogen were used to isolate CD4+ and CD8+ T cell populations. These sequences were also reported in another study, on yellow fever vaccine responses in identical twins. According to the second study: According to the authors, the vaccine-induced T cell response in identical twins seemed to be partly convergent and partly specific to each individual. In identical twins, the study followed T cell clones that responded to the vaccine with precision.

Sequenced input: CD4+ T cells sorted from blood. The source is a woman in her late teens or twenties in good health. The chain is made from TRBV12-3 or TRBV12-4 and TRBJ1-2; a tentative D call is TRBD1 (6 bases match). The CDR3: CASRVQGFYGYTF. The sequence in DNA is TGTGCCAGCAGAGTACAGGGATTCTATGGCTACACCTTC.